The 14 T cell receptor beta chains given below trace back to one sample, sequenced in a study of control samples from healthy donors and cancer patients. Here immunoSEQ multiplex PCR was the method, and the copy in TCRdb shows in-frame clones only, minus some. Of tens of thousands of clones in the sample, around 93% were seen once. The sample comprised PBMCs. These receptors originate from a woman between 40 and 50 years old with head and neck cancer.

This sequence joins TRBV6-5 and TRBJ2-2; 9 positions match TRBD2. This CDR3 is 15 amino acids long. Germline V gives CDR1 MNHEY, CDR2 SVGAGI. V shed 6 bases and J 6 bases; nucleotides not matched to a gene: 8. CDR3 sequence (DNA): TGTGCCAGCAGCGTCACTAGCGGGTCATCCGGGGAGCTGTTTTTT. Protein sequence: CASSVTSGSSGELFF.

This clone was observed once. The J gene is TRBJ1-2, the V gene TRBV3-1 (or the pseudogene TRBV3-2); 7 bases are a match to TRBD1. Germline CDR1 LGHDT, CDR2 YNNKEL (reference sequence). The trim removed 5 bases at V and 8 bases at J, leaving 8 bases unmatched. The CDR3 runs to 13 residues. The CDR3 region is CASSLGGGDGYTF. As DNA, the CDR3 is TGTGCCAGCAGCTTGGGAGGGGGCGACGGCTACACCTTC.

The genes are TRBV28 and TRBJ1-1; D is uncertain. V lost 7 bases and J 2 bases, leaving 14 bases between the germline ends. This CDR3 has 14 amino acids. CDR1 is MDHEN, CDR2 SYDVKM, per germline. DNA for the CDR3: TGTGCCAGCATTCTAGGACTGCTCAACACTGAAGCTTTCTTT. Translated: CASILGLLNTEAFF.

The genes are TRBV7-9 and TRBJ1-1, with D perhaps matching TRBD1 (6 bases). Trimming took off 0 bases at V and 11 bases at J, with 16 bases between the two ends. Germline loops: CDR1 SEHNR, CDR2 FQNEAQ (reference sequence). The CDR3 consists of 14 residues. The DNA for the CDR3 is TGTGCCAGCAGCTTAGCGGGGGCTCGTGGACGCGCTTTCTTT. Its protein product is CASSLAGARGRAFF.

The rearrangement links TRBV15 to TRBJ1-1, with TRBD1 matching over 7 bases. Germline CDR1 reads LNHNV; CDR2 reads YYDKDF (reference sequence). V lost 5 bases and J lost 6; bases outside the gene matches: 9. The CDR3 runs 14 residues. CDR3 sequence: CATSPQQGKSEAFF. DNA for the CDR3: TGTGCCACCAGCCCACAACAGGGGAAATCTGAAGCTTTCTTT.

This chain links TRBV11-1 with TRBJ1-1; D is ambiguous. The CDR3 is 12 amino acids. V gave up 1 base and J gave up 3 bases, with 3 bases separating them. Germline values: CDR1 SGHAT, CDR2 FQDESV (reference sequence). The CDR3 loop is CASSLGDTEAFF. Written as DNA, the CDR3 is TGTGCCAGCAGCTTAGGAGACACTGAAGCTTTCTTT.

The V and J genes are TRBV4-1 and TRBJ1-1; 9 bases are shared with TRBD1. Germline V gives CDR1 MGHRA, CDR2 YSYEKL. The CDR3 contains 15 residues. V shed 8 bases, J shed 4 bases, and the junction held 11 bases outside the gene matches. The CDR3 region has the DNA TGCGCCAGCGGAGGAACCGGGACAGGGAGCACTGAAGCTTTCTTT. Its protein is CASGGTGTGSTEAFF.

The chain joins TRBV6-6 to TRBJ2-7; D may be TRBD1 (6 bases). This CDR3 spans 15 amino acids. With 4 bases removed from V and 0 bases from J, the gap between germline ends came to 13 bases. Per the germline V gene, CDR1 is MNHNY and CDR2 is SVGAGI (reference sequence). The CDR3 nucleotides read TGTGCCAGCAGTTCAAGATCGGACAGCTCCTACGAGCAGTACTTC. Amino acid sequence: CASSSRSDSSYEQYF.

V gene TRBV12-2 combines with J gene TRBJ2-5; the D call in the table, TRBD2, was not verified against the DNA. TRBV12-2 is an annotated pseudogene. CDR3 size: 14 residues. The CDR3 sequence is CASRLGPQRETQYF. The DNA of the CDR3 is TGTGCAAGTCGCTTAGGTCCCCAGCGGGAGACCCAGTACTTC.

The chain uses TRBV5-1 and TRBJ1-5; D gene ambiguous. From germline, CDR1 is SGHRS and CDR2 YFSETQ. The ends were cut back, 0 bases at V and 1 base at J, with 2 bases in the middle. The CDR3 has 13 amino acids. The CDR3: CASSLGSNQPQHF. The CDR3 bases are TGCGCCAGCAGCTTGGGGAGCAATCAGCCCCAGCATTTT.

The chain joins TRBV5-4 to TRBJ2-5; tentative D call: TRBD2 (5 bases). V lost 0 bases to trimming and J lost 3 bases, with 9 bases between them. The CDR3 consists of 14 residues. Germline loops: CDR1 SGHNT, CDR2 YYREEE (reference sequence). CDR3 bases: TGTGCCAGCAGCTTGGTGCCTAGCAAAGAGACCCAGTACTTC. Its protein is CASSLVPSKETQYF.

The CDR3 loop reads CASSVEGSNSPLHF. In DNA form, the CDR3 reads TGTGCCAGCAGCGTAGAGGGGTCGAATTCACCCCTCCACTTT. The chain links TRBV9 to TRBJ1-6, with D perhaps matching TRBD1 (5 bases). There are 14 residues in the CDR3. The V gene lost 0 bases and the J gene lost 7 bases, with 8 bases spanning the gap. Germline V CDR1 and CDR2: SGDLS, YYNGEE. The variable domain in full, completed from reference TRBV9 and TRBJ1-6, reads DSGVTQTPKHLITATGQRVTLRCSPRSGDLSVYWYQQSLDQGLQFLIQYYNGEERAKGNILERFSAQQFPDLHSELNLSSLELGDSALYFCASSVEGSNSPLHFGNGTRLTVT.

This chain joins TRBV6-1 and TRBJ2-7; D is undetermined. Between the trimmed V and J ends, which lost 2 bases and 0 bases, there was a span of 11 bases. The V gene's germline CDR1 is MNHNS and CDR2 SASEGT. The CDR3 contains 15 residues. The CDR3 sequence is CASSEWVTVSYEQYF. CDR3 DNA sequence: TGTGCCAGCAGTGAATGGGTAACAGTCTCCTACGAGCAGTACTTC.

This chain links TRBV5-1 with TRBJ1-2; D unclear. Germline V gene data show CDR1 as SGHRS and CDR2 as YFSETQ. The CDR3 covers 15 residues. Trimming pared 4 bases from V and 3 bases from J, leaving 16 bases between. The CDR3 bases are TGCGCCAGCAGCCTAGCAGGACGAAAGGACTATGGCTACACCTTC. Amino acids: CASSLAGRKDYGYTF.